This T cell receptor (beta chain) was obtained from a study of T cells in tumors after PD-1 blockade. Across the study: Prior checkpoint blockade, systemic immunosuppressant use, or anti-cancer therapy within 4 weeks excluded patients. Peripheral blood samples averaged approximately 37,000 unique clonotypes and more than 100,000 templates.

V was trimmed by 6 bases and J by 4 bases, leaving 13 bases between them. This CDR3 region has 15 residues. Germline V gene lookup returns CDR1 MNHEY and CDR2 SVGEGT. Profiling relied on immunoSEQ multiplex PCR, and the TCRdb table lists in-frame clones only, not all of them. The sample comprises 20,000 to 25,000 clones, around 78% of which are singletons, and approximately 25% rests with the top ten. The gene calls are TRBV6-2 or TRBV6-3 and TRBJ1-6; D perhaps matches TRBD1 (5 bases). The sequencing here drew on PBMCs, taken before anti-PD-1 treatment. The TCR originated in a human donor with basal cell carcinoma. The CDR3 spells CASSNTGEYNSPLHF. CDR3 DNA sequence: TGTGCCAGCAGCAACACGGGGGAGTATAATTCACCCCTCCACTTT.